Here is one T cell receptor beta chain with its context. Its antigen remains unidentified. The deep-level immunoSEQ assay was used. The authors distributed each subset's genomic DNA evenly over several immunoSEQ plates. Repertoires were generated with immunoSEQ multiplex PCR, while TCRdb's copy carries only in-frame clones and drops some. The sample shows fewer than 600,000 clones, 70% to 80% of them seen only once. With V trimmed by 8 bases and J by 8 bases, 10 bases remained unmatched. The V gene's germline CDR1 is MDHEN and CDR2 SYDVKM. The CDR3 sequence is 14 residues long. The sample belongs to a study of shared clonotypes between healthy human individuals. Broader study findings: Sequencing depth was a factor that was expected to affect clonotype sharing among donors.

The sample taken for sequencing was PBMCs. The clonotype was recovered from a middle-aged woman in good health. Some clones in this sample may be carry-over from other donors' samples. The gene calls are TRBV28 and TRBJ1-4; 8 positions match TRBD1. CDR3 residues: CASDSQGVGEKLFF. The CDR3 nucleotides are TGTGCCAGCGATTCACAGGGGGTCGGGGAAAAACTGTTTTTT.